The next 29 T cell receptor beta chains were all read from a single sample in a study of beta chain features in type 1 diabetes. The investigators reverse transcribed all of the isolated RNA, so they sequenced expressed TCRB transcripts. Clones were sequenced by immunoSEQ multiplex PCR, and TCRdb holds only the in-frame ones, with some missing. This sample has 120,000 to 150,000 clones, with roughly 10% found just once. Sequencing was done on a sample of naive CD4+ T cells from blood. All receptors come from a young man in good health.

The chain combines TRBV5-6 with TRBJ2-1; TRBD1 matches at 10 bases. Germline V gene lookup returns CDR1 SGHDT and CDR2 YYEEEE. J was trimmed by 5 bases and V by 4 bases; bases with no gene match: 6. The CDR3 has 15 amino acids. The CDR3 is CASSKPGTGDNEQFF. DNA of the CDR3: TGTGCCAGCAGCAAACCCGGGACAGGGGACAATGAGCAGTTCTTC.

This clone has a handful of counts. The chain uses TRBV6-6 and TRBJ2-3; TRBD1 agrees at 9 bases. CDR3 length: 15 residues. CDR1 is MNHNY, CDR2 SVGAGI, per germline (reference sequence). V dropped 4 bases and J dropped 4; count of bases not matched to a gene: 6. The CDR3 DNA reads TGTGCCAGCAGTTTACAGGGGGCGAGGTCAGATACGCAGTATTTT. It translates to CASSLQGARSDTQYF.

The chain has TRBV11-3 and TRBJ2-1; 9 bases are shared with TRBD1. The ends lost 5 bases at V and 0 bases at J; junction bases unmatched: 5. The CDR3 runs to 16 residues. Germline V lookup: CDR1 SGHNT, CDR2 YENEEA. The CDR3 loop reads CASSDGQGSSYNEQFF. The CDR3 nucleotides are TGTGCCAGCAGCGACGGACAGGGGAGCTCCTACAATGAGCAGTTCTTC.

This chain links TRBV29-1 with TRBJ2-5, with D perhaps TRBD2 (7 bases). Per germline, CDR1 SQVTM and CDR2 ANQGSEA. CDR3 length: 13 amino acids. With 1 base removed from V and 5 bases from J, the gap between germline ends came to 11 bases. The CDR3 nucleotides are TGCAGCGTTGAAGCACAGGGAGGGGAGACCCAGTACTTC. Translation gives CSVEAQGGETQYF.

The chain joins TRBV5-4 to TRBJ2-5; D unresolved. V gave up 1 base and J gave up 5 bases, with 9 bases separating them. The germline CDR1 and CDR2 sequences are SGHNT and YYREEE (reference sequence). The length of the CDR3 is 13 residues. In DNA form, the CDR3 reads TGTGCCAGCAGCTTGAAATTCGGTGAGACCCAGTACTTC. Protein sequence: CASSLKFGETQYF.

This clone appeared a few times. This chain's CDR3 is CASSDTNTRGETQYF. The CDR3 DNA is TGTGCCAGCAGTGACACAAACACCCGGGGGGAGACCCAGTACTTC. The rearrangement uses TRBV6-6 and TRBJ2-5; tentatively, D is TRBD2 (6 bases). V shed 5 bases and J shed 5 bases, with 18 bases lying between them. CDR1 is MNHNY and CDR2 is SVGAGI in the germline V gene (reference sequence). This CDR3 contains 15 residues.

This clone was seen repeatedly, ten times or more. This chain joins TRBV7-9 and TRBJ2-5, with no clear D. Between the trimmed V and J ends, which lost 4 bases and 4 bases, there was a span of 13 bases. The CDR3 totals 14 residues. CDR1 and CDR2 from the germline V gene are SEHNR and FQNEAQ (reference sequence). The CDR3 DNA sequence: TGTGCCAGCAGCTCCCGCTCCAGGCTAGAGACCCAGTACTTC. It specifies CASSSRSRLETQYF. Supplemented by reference TRBV7-9 and TRBJ2-5, the full variable domain reads DTGVSQNPRHKITKRGQNVTFRCDPISEHNRLYWYRQTLGQGPEFLTYFQNEAQLEKSRLLSDRFSAERPKGSFSTLEIQRTEQGDSAMYLCASSSRSRLETQYFGPGTRLLVL.

The chain recombines TRBV28 with TRBJ2-7, with TRBD1 matching over 9 bases. Germline V gene data show CDR1 as MDHEN and CDR2 as SYDVKM. The CDR3 totals 15 residues. CDR3 nucleotide sequence: TGTGCTAGTTCAACCCGGGACAGGGTCTCCTACGAGCAGTACTTC. Protein product: CASSTRDRVSYEQYF.

This clone was observed a handful of times. The chain is built from TRBV19 and TRBJ2-1, with 7 bases identical to TRBD1. Germline lookup yields CDR1 LNHDA and CDR2 SQIVND (reference sequence). The CDR3 runs 14 residues. V lost 5 bases and J lost 10; bases outside the gene matches: 11. The CDR3 sequence is CASSPDRVADEQFF. CDR3 sequence (DNA): TGTGCCAGTAGTCCCGACAGGGTGGCGGACGAGCAGTTCTTC.

This clone was counted only a few times. The gene calls are TRBV2 and TRBJ1-1; 7 nucleotides match TRBD1. This CDR3 spans 11 amino acids. With V trimmed by 7 bases and J by 5 bases, 1 base remained unmatched. Germline CDR1 is SNHLY and CDR2 is FYNNEI. CDR3 residues: CASTGGTEAFF. CDR3 nucleotide sequence: TGTGCCAGCACAGGGGGTACTGAAGCTTTCTTT.

This chain joins TRBV4-1 and TRBJ1-2, with 8 bases fitting TRBD1. Germline V lookup: CDR1 MGHRA, CDR2 YSYEKL. V shed 0 bases, J shed 6 bases, and the junction held 9 bases outside the gene matches. CDR3 length: 16 residues. Here the CDR3 DNA reads TGCGCCAGCAGCCAAGAGGGAACAGGGGGAGAAGATGGCTACACCTTC. This encodes CASSQEGTGGEDGYTF.

The table lists this clone with a few counts. V usage is TRBV18 and J usage is TRBJ2-7; 9 bases fit TRBD1. Per the germline V gene, CDR1 is KGHSH and CDR2 is LQKENI. Unmatched junction bases numbered 8, after V lost 3 bases and J lost 5 bases. The CDR3 runs 15 residues. The CDR3 sequence: CASSPPPGQGNEQYF. For the CDR3, the DNA is TGTGCCAGCTCACCCCCACCGGGACAGGGTAACGAGCAGTACTTC. Full variable domain (remainder filled in from reference TRBV18 and TRBJ2-7): NAGVMQNPRHLVRRRGQEARLRCSPMKGHSHVYWYRQLPEEGLKFMVYLQKENIIDESGMPKERFSAEFPKEGPSILRIQQVVRGDSAAYFCASSPPPGQGNEQYFGPGTRLTVT.

This clone came up a few times. The chain employs TRBV5-4 and TRBJ2-5, with D possibly TRBD1 on 6 matching bases. The CDR3 contains 16 residues. The V end lost 3 bases, the J end lost 5 bases, and 20 bases lay between the germline ends. CDR1 is SGHNT, CDR2 YYREEE, per germline (reference sequence). Here the CDR3 DNA reads TGTGCCAGCAGCTCCAAAACCGACAGGTTTGGGGAGACCCAGTACTTC. Protein sequence: CASSSKTDRFGETQYF.

In its sample, this clone was seen a few times. The J gene is TRBJ2-3, the V gene TRBV7-2, with D maybe TRBD2 (6 bases). The V end was cut by 0 bases, the J end by 0 bases, with 13 bases between. The germline gives CDR1 SGHTA, CDR2 FQGNSA. The CDR3 spans 17 residues. CDR3 in amino acids: CASSLAGGIPSTDTQYF. The CDR3 DNA is TGTGCCAGCAGCTTAGCGGGGGGTATTCCTAGCACAGATACGCAGTATTTT.

This chain connects TRBV7-9 to TRBJ2-1; D might be TRBD1 (5 bases). V lost 5 bases, J lost 1 base, and 12 bases lay in between. Looked up from germline, CDR1 is SEHNR and CDR2 is FQNEAQ (reference sequence). The CDR3 covers 15 residues. The CDR3 coding sequence is TGTGCCAGCAGCCATGACAGACCATCCTACAATGAGCAGTTCTTC. This encodes CASSHDRPSYNEQFF.

This clone was counted a few times. This sample includes further DNA sequences coding for the same CDR3. The rearrangement joins TRBV5-1 to TRBJ2-1, with TRBD1 matching over 7 bases. Germline V CDR1 and CDR2: SGHRS, YFSETQ. Germline trimming cut 0 bases from V and 3 bases from J; bases unmatched to any gene: 0. The CDR3 loop spans 14 amino acids. As DNA, the CDR3 is TGCGCCAGCAGCTTGGGACAGGGCTACAATGAGCAGTTCTTC. It encodes CASSLGQGYNEQFF.

This clone was counted between two and nine times. The chain links TRBV27 to TRBJ1-1; D gene uncertain. V was pared by 7 bases and J by 0 bases, with 15 bases between. Per the germline V gene, CDR1 is MNHEY and CDR2 is SMNVEV (reference sequence). The length of the CDR3 is 15 residues. Here the CDR3 reads CASTPGGSMNTEAFF. The CDR3 bases are TGTGCCAGCACCCCGGGTGGCAGTATGAACACTGAAGCTTTCTTT.

This chain joins TRBV4-1 and TRBJ1-2; D is ambiguous. Trimming removed 0 bases at V and 4 bases at J, with 3 bases between. This CDR3 contains 12 residues. The germline CDR1 and CDR2 sequences are MGHRA and YSYEKL. CDR3: CASSQELYGYTF. CDR3 nucleotides: TGCGCCAGCAGCCAAGAACTCTATGGCTACACCTTC.

This clone was recorded a few times. CDR3 sequence (DNA): TGTGCCAGCAGCTACGACAGGGACCGGTACGCTTTCTTT. Protein: CASSYDRDRYAFF. The V call is TRBV6-5, the J call TRBJ1-1, with TRBD1 identical over 7 bases. Germline CDR1 reads MNHEY; CDR2 reads SVGAGI. This CDR3 spans 13 amino acids. V shed 6 bases and J 11 bases; nucleotides not matched to a gene: 12.

The gene calls are TRBV6-5 and TRBJ2-7, with TRBD1 matching 9 bases. CDR1 is MNHEY, CDR2 SVGAGI, per germline. The ends lost 8 bases at V and 1 base at J; junction bases unmatched: 6. The CDR3 extends over 14 amino acids. The DNA of the CDR3 is TGTGCCAGCTGGACGGGGACAGGGTCCTACGAGCAGTACTTC. Its translation: CASWTGTGSYEQYF.

This clone was counted a few times. This chain connects TRBV18 to TRBJ1-1, with a weak D call TRBD1 (5 bases). There are 12 residues in the CDR3. V was shortened by 1 base and J by 8 bases, with 8 bases between the two germline ends. Germline V gene sequence: CDR1 KGHSH, CDR2 LQKENI. In DNA form, the CDR3 reads TGTGCCAGCTCACCACTACAGGAAGAAGCTTTCTTT. Translating it yields CASSPLQEEAFF.

The chain uses TRBV7-2 and TRBJ2-1; TRBD2 aligns across 9 bases. This CDR3 comprises 17 residues. Germline V gives CDR1 SGHTA, CDR2 FQGNSA. V trimming: 0 bases; J trimming: 0 bases; junction bases outside the gene matches: 3. CDR3 nucleotide sequence: TGTGCCAGCAGCTTAGCGCGGGGGGGGAGCTCCTACAATGAGCAGTTCTTC. Translating gives CASSLARGGSSYNEQFF.

This clone occurred many times. The CDR3 DNA reads as TGTGCCTGGAGTCCCGCAGGGAAGGATTCACCCCTCCACTTT. The encoded protein is CAWSPAGKDSPLHF. The chain carries TRBV30 and TRBJ1-6; tentative D call: TRBD1 (5 bases). The CDR3 sequence is 14 residues long. The V end lost 2 bases, the J end lost 8 bases, and 13 bases lay between the germline ends. CDR1 GTSNPN and CDR2 SVGIG come from the germline V gene (reference sequence). Together with reference TRBV30 and TRBJ1-6, the CDR3 gives the full variable domain: SQTIHQWPATLVQPVGSPLSLECTVEGTSNPNLYWYRQAAGRGLQLLFYSVGIGQISSEVPQNLSASRPQDRQFILSSKKLLLSDSGFYLCAWSPAGKDSPLHFGNGTRLTVT.

This rearrangement joins TRBV29-1 to TRBJ2-7; a weak D match, TRBD1 (7 bases). V gave up 1 base and J gave up 2 bases, with 15 bases separating them. Germline CDR1 reads SQVTM; CDR2 reads ANQGSEA. CDR3 length equals 15 residues. Written as DNA, the CDR3 is TGCAGCGTTGAAGCCGCAGGGGGGACCACCTACGAGCAGTACTTC. Amino acids: CSVEAAGGTTYEQYF.

This clone was observed a few times. This rearrangement joins TRBV11-2 to TRBJ1-2; 7 bases align to TRBD1. The CDR3 has 14 amino acids. V shed 4 bases, J shed 5 bases, and the junction held 7 bases outside the gene matches. The germline V gene encodes CDR1 SGHAT and CDR2 FQNNGV. In nucleotides, the CDR3 is TGTGCCAGCAGCTCCCAGACAGGGAGGTATGGCTACACCTTC. Translated, it gives CASSSQTGRYGYTF.

This clone showed up just a few times. The rearrangement links TRBV6-5 to TRBJ2-7, with 7 nucleotides matching TRBD1. The CDR3 covers 13 residues. V trimming: 10 bases; J trimming: 3 bases; junction bases outside the gene matches: 9. CDR1 MNHEY and CDR2 SVGAGI come from the germline V gene. CDR3 DNA: TGTGCCACCGCGACAGGGTCCCTCTACGAGCAGTACTTC. Translated, it gives CATATGSLYEQYF.

This clone came up a few times. The same CDR3 is also encoded by other DNA sequences in this sample. CDR3 amino acids: CASSLSTDTQYF. DNA for the CDR3: TGCGCCAGCAGCTTGTCAACAGATACGCAGTATTTT. The chain employs TRBV5-1 and TRBJ2-3; D is unresolved. Looked up from germline, CDR1 is SGHRS and CDR2 is YFSETQ. Trimming removed 1 base at V and 3 bases at J, with 3 bases between. The CDR3 spans 12 residues.

The chain employs TRBV2 and TRBJ2-1, with 10 bases matching TRBD2. This CDR3 is 16 amino acids long. Trimming cost V 6 bases and J 7 bases; bases outside gene matches: 12. Per germline, CDR1 SNHLY and CDR2 FYNNEI. CDR3 sequence reads: CASREPGAGGLNEQFF. CDR3 bases: TGTGCCAGCAGGGAACCGGGAGCGGGGGGGCTAAATGAGCAGTTCTTC.

This clone appeared a few times. The J gene is TRBJ2-5, the V gene TRBV11-2, with 7 bases fitting TRBD1. The CDR3 sequence is 14 residues long. The V and J ends lost 5 bases and 4 bases, in that order; junction bases with no gene match: 7. Germline V gene lookup returns CDR1 SGHAT and CDR2 FQNNGV. CDR3: CASSPGTVRETQYF. In DNA form, the CDR3 reads TGTGCCAGCAGCCCCGGGACAGTAAGAGAGACCCAGTACTTC. The full variable domain, completed using reference TRBV11-2 and TRBJ2-5, is EAGVAQSPRYKIIEKRQSVAFWCNPISGHATLYWYQQILGQGPKLLIQFQNNGVVDDSQLPKDRFSAERLKGVDSTLKIQPAKLEDSAVYLCASSPGTVRETQYFGPGTRLLVL.